The T cell receptor beta chain under discussion was sequenced for a study of metastatic and nonmetastatic thyroid tumors. Patients were all untreated before their thyroid surgery. Between the trimmed V and J ends, which lost 0 bases and 5 bases, there was a span of 13 bases. The CDR3 sequence is 15 residues long. CDR1 and CDR2 (germline): MGHRA, YSYEKL. TCRdb re-called clones from the PCR reads using MiXCR. The table records 49,000 or so clones, around 25% of them present only once. The origin of this receptor is a male donor with papillary thyroid cancer or a benign thyroid nodule (not recorded which). Some clones in this sample may be carry-over from other donors' samples. The chain employs TRBV4-1 and TRBJ2-5; no firm D call. Material for sequencing was blood. In DNA, the CDR3 is TGCGCCAGCAGCCAAGAGGAGACGTTTGTGGAGACCCAGTACTTC. This translates into CASSQEETFVETQYF.